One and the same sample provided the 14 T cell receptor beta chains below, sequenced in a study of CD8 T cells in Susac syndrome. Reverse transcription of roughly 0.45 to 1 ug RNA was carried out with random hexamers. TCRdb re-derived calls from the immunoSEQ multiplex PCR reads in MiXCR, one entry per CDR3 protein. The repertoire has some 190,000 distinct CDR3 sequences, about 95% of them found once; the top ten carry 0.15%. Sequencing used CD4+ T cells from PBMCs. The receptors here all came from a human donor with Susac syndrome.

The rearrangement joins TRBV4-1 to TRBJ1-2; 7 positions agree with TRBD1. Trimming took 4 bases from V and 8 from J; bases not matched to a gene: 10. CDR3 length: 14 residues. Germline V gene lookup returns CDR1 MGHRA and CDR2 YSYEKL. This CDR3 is CASSRLTGEGGYTF. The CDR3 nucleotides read TGCGCCAGCAGCCGGCTCACAGGGGAGGGAGGCTACACCTTC.

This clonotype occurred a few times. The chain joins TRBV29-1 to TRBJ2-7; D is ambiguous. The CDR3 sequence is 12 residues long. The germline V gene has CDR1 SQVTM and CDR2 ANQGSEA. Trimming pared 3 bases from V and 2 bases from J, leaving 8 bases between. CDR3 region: CSVDGGAYEQYF. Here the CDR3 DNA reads TGCAGCGTTGATGGCGGAGCCTACGAGCAGTACTTC.

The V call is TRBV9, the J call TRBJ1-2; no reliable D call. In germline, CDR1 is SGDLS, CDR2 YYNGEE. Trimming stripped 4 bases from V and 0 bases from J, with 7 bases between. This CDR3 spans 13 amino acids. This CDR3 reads CASSTGANYGYTF. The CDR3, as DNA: TGTGCCAGCAGCACGGGAGCTAACTATGGCTACACCTTC.

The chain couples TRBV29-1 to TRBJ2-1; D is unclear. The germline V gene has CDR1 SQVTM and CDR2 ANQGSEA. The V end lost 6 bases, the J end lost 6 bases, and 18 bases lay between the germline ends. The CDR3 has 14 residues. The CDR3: CSVSVQSDPNEQFF. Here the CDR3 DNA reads TGCAGCGTCTCGGTGCAGTCCGACCCCAATGAGCAGTTCTTC.

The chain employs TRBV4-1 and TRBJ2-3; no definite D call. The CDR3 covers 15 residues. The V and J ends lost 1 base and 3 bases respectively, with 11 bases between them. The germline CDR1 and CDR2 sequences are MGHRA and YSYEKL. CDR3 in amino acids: CASSQVVLGTDTQYF. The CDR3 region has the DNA TGCGCCAGCAGCCAAGTCGTGCTAGGAACAGATACGCAGTATTTT.

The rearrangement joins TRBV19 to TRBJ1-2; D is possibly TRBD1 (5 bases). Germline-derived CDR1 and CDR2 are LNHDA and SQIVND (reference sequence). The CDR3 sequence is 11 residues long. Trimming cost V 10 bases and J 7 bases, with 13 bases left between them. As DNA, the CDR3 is TGTGCCACCTCAGGGTCAGGTGGCTACACCTTC. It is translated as CATSGSGGYTF.

This CDR3 reads CASFEGQGGEQYF. CDR3 DNA sequence: TGTGCCAGCTTCGAGGGACAGGGTGGCGAGCAGTACTTC. The chain couples TRBV2 to TRBJ2-7; 9 positions match TRBD1. Germline CDR1 is SNHLY and CDR2 is FYNNEI. Trimming removed 8 bases from V and 6 bases from J; junction bases left unmatched: 8. The CDR3 has 13 residues.

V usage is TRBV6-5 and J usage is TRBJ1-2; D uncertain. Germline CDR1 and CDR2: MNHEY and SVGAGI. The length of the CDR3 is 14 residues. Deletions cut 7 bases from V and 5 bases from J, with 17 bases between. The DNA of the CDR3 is TGTGCCAGCATCTCAAGCAGGAACACGTATGGCTACACCTTC. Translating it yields CASISSRNTYGYTF.

DNA of the CDR3: TGTGCCAGCAGTACAGGGGGGCCCCAGCATTTT. Translating it yields CASSTGGPQHF. The chain is built from TRBV6-2 or TRBV6-3 and TRBJ1-5, with TRBD1 matching 8 bases. This CDR3 contains 11 residues. The germline V gene has CDR1 MNHEY and CDR2 SVGEGT. V shed 5 bases, J shed 9 bases, and the junction held 0 bases outside the gene matches.

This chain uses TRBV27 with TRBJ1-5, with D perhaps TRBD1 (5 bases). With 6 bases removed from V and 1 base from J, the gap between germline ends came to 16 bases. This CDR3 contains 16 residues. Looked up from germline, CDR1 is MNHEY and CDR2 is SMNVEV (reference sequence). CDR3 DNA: TGTGCCAGCAGGCCGGCTGGGGCAGTGAGCAATCAGCCCCAGCATTTT. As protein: CASRPAGAVSNQPQHF.

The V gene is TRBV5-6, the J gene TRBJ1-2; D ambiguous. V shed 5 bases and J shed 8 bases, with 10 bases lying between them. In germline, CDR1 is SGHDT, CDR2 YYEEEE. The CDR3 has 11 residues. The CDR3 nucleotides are TGTGCCAGCAGGGCTATGGGCGGCTACACCTTC. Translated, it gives CASRAMGGYTF.

The CDR3 here is CSASWAGLEDTQYF. DNA of the CDR3: TGCAGTGCTAGTTGGGCGGGGCTAGAGGATACGCAGTATTTT. This chain uses TRBV20-1 with TRBJ2-3; D might be TRBD2 (6 bases). The CDR3 has 14 amino acids. Trimming took 3 bases from V and 6 from J, leaving 16 bases between them. Looked up from germline, CDR1 is DFQATT and CDR2 is SNEGSKA (reference sequence).

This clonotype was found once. The CDR3 loop is CSARSRGFSNQPQHF. In DNA, the CDR3 is TGCAGTGCTAGGAGCAGGGGGTTCAGCAATCAGCCCCAGCATTTT. The chain couples TRBV20-1 to TRBJ1-5; 7 nucleotides align to TRBD1. With V trimmed by 3 bases and J by 1 base, 6 bases remained unmatched. The length of the CDR3 is 15 residues. Per germline, CDR1 DFQATT and CDR2 SNEGSKA (reference sequence).

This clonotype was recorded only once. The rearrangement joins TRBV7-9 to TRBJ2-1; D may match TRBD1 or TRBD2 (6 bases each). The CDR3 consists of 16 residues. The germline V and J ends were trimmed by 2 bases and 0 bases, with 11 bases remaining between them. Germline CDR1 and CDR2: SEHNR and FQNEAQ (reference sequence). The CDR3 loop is CASSLRGPSSYNEQFF. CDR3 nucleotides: TGTGCCAGCAGCTTACGGGGGCCTAGCTCCTACAATGAGCAGTTCTTC. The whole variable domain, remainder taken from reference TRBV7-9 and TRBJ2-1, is DTGVSQNPRHKITKRGQNVTFRCDPISEHNRLYWYRQTLGQGPEFLTYFQNEAQLEKSRLLSDRFSAERPKGSFSTLEIQRTEQGDSAMYLCASSLRGPSSYNEQFFGPGTRLTVL.